These T cell receptor beta chains were read from a single sample in a study of blood T cell repertoires in COVID-19. Only in-frame clones appear in the TCRdb table, and some are missing; sequencing was by immunoSEQ multiplex PCR. The repertoire holds more than 150,000 clones, with 80% to 90% as singletons. Sequences were obtained from peripheral blood. These receptors came from a woman aged 40 to 55 with acute or convalescent COVID-19. Both conserved end residues are part of each CDR3. A D gene is named only where the DNA matches it firmly. Clone size is shown for a subset of rows, as once, few, many or a class of expanded clone.

d_call	j_call	clone_size	cdr3_length	v_call	cdr3_nt	cdr3_aa
.	TRBJ2-7	.	14	TRBV11-2	TGTGCCAGCAGACCTAGTACAGGGCTCCACGAGCAGTACTTC	CASRPSTGLHEQYF
.	TRBJ2-1	.	12	TRBV28	TGTGCCAGCAAGGGCTCCGGGACATTCACGGTCTTC	CASKGSGTFTVF
.	TRBJ2-7	.	13	TRBV12-5	TGTGCTAGTGGTTATCAGGGGTCCTACGAGCAGTACTTC	CASGYQGSYEQYF
.	TRBJ1-1	.	13	TRBV6-5	TGTGCCAGCAGCCGTCCCGAACGGGCTGAAGCTTTCTTT	CASSRPERAEAFF
TRBD1	TRBJ1-1	.	15	TRBV7-3	TGTGCCAGCCCTACCCGGGACAGAACCTACACTGAAGCTTTCTTT	CASPTRDRTYTEAFF
.	TRBJ1-1	.	13	TRBV5-1	TGCGCCAGCAGCATTGGTTCGGACACTGAAGCTTTCTTT	CASSIGSDTEAFF
.	TRBJ1-5	.	19	TRBV2	TGTGCCAGCAGTGAAGCGCCCAGGGGAGTCGGTCTTGGCAATCAGCCCCAGCATTTT	CASSEAPRGVGLGNQPQHF
.	TRBJ1-6	.	13	TRBV6-1	TGTGCCAGCAGTGAGGCGGAAAATTCACCCCTCCACTTT	CASSEAENSPLHF
.	TRBJ1-2	.	16	TRBV7-2	TGTGCCAGCAGCCCCGTTTTACGGATGAGGAACTATGGCTACACCTTC	CASSPVLRMRNYGYTF
.	TRBJ2-3	.	14	TRBV19	TGTGCCAGTAGGCTAGGGGGAAGCACAGATACGCAGTATTTT	CASRLGGSTDTQYF
.	TRBJ1-6	.	14	TRBV27	TGTGCCAGCAGTTGGGGGGGGACGGGCTCACCCCTCCACTTT	CASSWGGTGSPLHF
TRBD1	TRBJ2-2	.	13	TRBV19	TGTGCCAGCACAGGGGGTAACACCGGGGAGCTGTTTTTT	CASTGGNTGELFF
.	TRBJ2-2	few	14	TRBV6-5	TGTGCCAGCAGTTACCGTTGGAACACCGGGGAGCTGTTTTTT	CASSYRWNTGELFF
TRBD2	TRBJ2-5	.	15	TRBV6-2/TRBV6-3	TGTGCCAGCAGTTGGGAGTCCGGGACTAGCGTGACCCAGTACTTC	CASSWESGTSVTQYF
TRBD2	TRBJ2-1	.	16	TRBV7-3	TGTGCCAGCAGCTTAAATAGCGGGGGGGCCGACAATGAGCAGTTCTTC	CASSLNSGGADNEQFF
TRBD1	TRBJ2-3	.	16	TRBV14	TGTGCCAGCAGCCGACCGGGACAGGGGATCTCCGATACGCAGTATTTT	CASSRPGQGISDTQYF
TRBD2	TRBJ2-1	.	15	TRBV27	TGTGCCAGCAGCCACCCAAGCGGGGGAAGCAATGAGCAGTTCTTC	CASSHPSGGSNEQFF
TRBD1	TRBJ1-2	.	15	TRBV7-9	TGTGCCAGCAGCTTACCAGGGGGAGTGGTCTATGGCTACACCTTC	CASSLPGGVVYGYTF
.	TRBJ2-7	.	13	TRBV2	TGTGCCAGCAAGGGAGACGGGTCCTACGAGCAGTACTTC	CASKGDGSYEQYF
.	TRBJ2-5	.	16	TRBV24-1	TGTGCCACCAGTGTAGGAGGGGGGGGCAGGTCAGAGACCCAGTACTTC	CATSVGGGGRSETQYF
TRBD2	TRBJ2-2	.	15	TRBV11-2	TGTGCCAGCAGCTATACTAGCGCTAACACCGGGGAGCTGTTTTTT	CASSYTSANTGELFF
.	TRBJ2-1	.	15	TRBV28	TGTGCCAGCAGTTTGGGCAGAAGGCAGGTAAATGAGCAGTTCTTC	CASSLGRRQVNEQFF
.	TRBJ2-1	.	19	TRBV19	TGTGCCAGTAGTACCAGGGGATTAGGTACGCTGTTAGTAAACAATGAGCAGTTCTTC	CASSTRGLGTLLVNNEQFF
.	TRBJ1-1	.	14	TRBV4-1	TGCGCCAGCAGCCAAGGACAGTGGAACACTGAAGCTTTCTTT	CASSQGQWNTEAFF
.	TRBJ2-7	.	16	TRBV3-1/TRBV3-2	TGTGCCAGCAGCTCCCCGGACGGAAGCGGTCCCTACGAGCAGTACTTC	CASSSPDGSGPYEQYF